This TCR beta chain was observed in a study of blood T cells in healthy people across ages. Combining a sample-barcoded 5' primer with a J-beta primer mix, a second PCR ran for roughly 7 to 12 cycles. Each single sample gave us at least 2.5 million CDR3-containing paired-end reads. TCRdb analysed the 5' RACE reads with MiXCR anew, one entry per CDR3 protein. The sample yields roughly 2 million distinct CDR3 sequences, roughly 49% seen once. As to this clonotype: Antigen: not known.

Overall study findings and caveats: Researchers report that TCR beta diversity correlated strongly with naive T cell percentage.

This CDR3 has 14 amino acids. With 5 bases clipped from V and 11 bases from J, the junction kept 12 bases outside the gene matches. Germline CDR1 is SGHTA and CDR2 is FQGNSA. The TCR was taken from a woman in her forties in good health. The sequenced sample consisted of blood. V and J are TRBV7-2 and TRBJ1-1; 9 bases are shared with TRBD1. The CDR3 region has the DNA TGTGCCAGCAGCCGCCGCCGGGACAGGGAAGGGGCTTTCTTT. It encodes CASSRRRDREGAFF.